This T cell receptor beta chain was recorded in a study of cytotoxic CD8 clonotypes in ibrutinib-treated CLL. Study in general: The patients comprised approximately eleven relapsed/refractory and 15 treatment-naive cases, about 18 IGHV unmutated.

Comment on this clone: The antigen is not known.

Some clones are missing from TCRdb's copy, which holds only in-frame ones; the method was immunoSEQ multiplex PCR. The table lists some 140,000 clones, around 93% of them singletons. Trimming took 0 bases from V and 3 from J, leaving 10 bases between them. Germline-derived CDR1 and CDR2 are SGHNT and YYREEE (reference sequence). The CDR3 covers 14 residues. Points from the study as a whole: Clonality went higher at ibrutinib response and then dropped back toward baseline at progression. Exceeding age-matched healthy donors, baseline clonality also tracked the counts of circulating CD8+ T cells.

The input for sequencing was PBMCs, taken after 12 months of ibrutinib treatment. The chain combines TRBV5-4 with TRBJ2-7; D unclear. The clonotype comes from a human donor with chronic lymphocytic leukemia. The CDR3 bases are TGTGCCAGCAGCTTGGATAGTCATTTCTACGAGCAGTACTTC. Translation gives CASSLDSHFYEQYF.